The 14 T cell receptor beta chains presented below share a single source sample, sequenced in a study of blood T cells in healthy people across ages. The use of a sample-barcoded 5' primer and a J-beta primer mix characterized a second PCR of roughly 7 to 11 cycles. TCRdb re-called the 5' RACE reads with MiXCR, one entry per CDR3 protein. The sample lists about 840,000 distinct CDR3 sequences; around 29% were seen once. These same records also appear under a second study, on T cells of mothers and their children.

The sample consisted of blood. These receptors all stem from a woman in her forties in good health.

The CDR3 protein is CASSLALNNQPQHF. In DNA, the CDR3 is TGTGCCAGCAGCTTAGCTCTAAACAATCAGCCCCAGCATTTT. The genes are TRBV7-2 and TRBJ1-5; D is unresolved. Germline CDR1 is SGHTA and CDR2 is FQGNSA. This CDR3 spans 14 amino acids. With 0 bases removed from V and 3 bases from J, the gap between germline ends came to 6 bases.

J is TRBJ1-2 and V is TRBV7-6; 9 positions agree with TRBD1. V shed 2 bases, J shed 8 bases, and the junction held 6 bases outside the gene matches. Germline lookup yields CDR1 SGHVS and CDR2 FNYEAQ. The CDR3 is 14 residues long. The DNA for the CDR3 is TGTGCCAGCAGCTTAACGACAGGGGGTACCGGCTACACCTTC. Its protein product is CASSLTTGGTGYTF. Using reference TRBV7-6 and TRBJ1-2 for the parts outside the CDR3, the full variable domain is GAGVSQSPRYKVTKRGQDVALRCDPISGHVSLYWYRQALGQGPEFLTYFNYEAQQDKSGLPNDRFSAERPEGSISTLTIQRTEQRDSAMYRCASSLTTGGTGYTFGSGTRLTVV.

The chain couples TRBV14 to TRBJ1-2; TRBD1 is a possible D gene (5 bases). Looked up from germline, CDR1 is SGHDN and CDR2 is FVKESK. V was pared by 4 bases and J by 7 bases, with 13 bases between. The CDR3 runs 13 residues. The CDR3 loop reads CASSPFGGAGYTF. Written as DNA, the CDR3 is TGTGCCAGCAGCCCCTTCGGAGGGGCTGGCTACACCTTC.

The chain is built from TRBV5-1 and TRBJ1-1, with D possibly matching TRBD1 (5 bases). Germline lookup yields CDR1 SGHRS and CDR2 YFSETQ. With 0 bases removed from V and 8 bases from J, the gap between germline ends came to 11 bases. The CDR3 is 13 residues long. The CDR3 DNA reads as TGCGCCAGCAGCTTGGAGGGGCATAACGAAGCTTTCTTT. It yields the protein CASSLEGHNEAFF.

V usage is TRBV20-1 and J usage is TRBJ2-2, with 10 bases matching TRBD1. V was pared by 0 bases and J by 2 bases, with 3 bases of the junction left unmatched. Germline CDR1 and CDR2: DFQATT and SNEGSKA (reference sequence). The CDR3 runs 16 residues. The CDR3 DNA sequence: TGCAGTGCTAGAGACGGGACAGGGGTCAACACCGGGGAGCTGTTTTTT. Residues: CSARDGTGVNTGELFF.

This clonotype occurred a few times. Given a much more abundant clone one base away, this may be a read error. CDR3 sequence reads: CATSDPSPAGANVPTF. CDR3 nucleotide sequence: TGTGCCACCAGTGACCCCAGCCCAGCCGGGGCCAACGTCCCGACTTTC. V and J are TRBV24-1 and TRBJ2-6; D might be TRBD1 or TRBD2, each matching 5 bases. Germline V gene lookup returns CDR1 KGHDR and CDR2 SFDVKD. This CDR3 is built from 16 residues.

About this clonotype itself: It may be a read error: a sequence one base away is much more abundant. CDR3 region: CASSPPRPAGAQETQYF. The DNA for the CDR3 is TGTGCCAGCAGCCCCCCCCGTCCAGCGGGGGCACAAGAGACCCAGTACTTC. The chain employs TRBV7-2 and TRBJ2-5; 8 bases map to TRBD2. This CDR3 contains 17 residues. Germline CDR1 is SGHTA and CDR2 is FQGNSA. The trim removed 5 bases at V and 2 bases at J, leaving 13 bases unmatched.

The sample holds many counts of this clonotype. The CDR3 here is CASSPGTVKNTEAFF. As DNA, the CDR3 is TGTGCCAGCAGTCCCGGGACAGTTAAGAACACTGAAGCTTTCTTT. The chain couples TRBV6-5 to TRBJ1-1; TRBD1 matches at 7 bases. This CDR3 is 15 amino acids long. V was clipped by 5 bases and J by 1 base; unmatched bases: 7. Germline V gene lookup returns CDR1 MNHEY and CDR2 SVGAGI.

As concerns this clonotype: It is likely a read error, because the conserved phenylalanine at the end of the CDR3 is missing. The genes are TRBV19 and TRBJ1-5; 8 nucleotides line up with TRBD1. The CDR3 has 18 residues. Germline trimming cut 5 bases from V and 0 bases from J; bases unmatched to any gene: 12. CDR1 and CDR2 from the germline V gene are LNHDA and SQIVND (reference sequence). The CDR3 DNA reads TGTGCCAGTAGTCCCATCGAAACAGGGGGACATAGCAATCAGCCCCAGCATTGT. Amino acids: CASSPIETGGHSNQPQHC.

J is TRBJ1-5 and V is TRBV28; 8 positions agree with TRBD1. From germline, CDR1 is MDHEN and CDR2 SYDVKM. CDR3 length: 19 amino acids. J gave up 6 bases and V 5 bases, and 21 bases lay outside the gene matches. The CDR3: CASSGILPGQGARAQPQHF. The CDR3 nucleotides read TGTGCCAGCAGTGGAATCCTCCCGGGGCAGGGGGCGCGGGCTCAGCCCCAGCATTTT.

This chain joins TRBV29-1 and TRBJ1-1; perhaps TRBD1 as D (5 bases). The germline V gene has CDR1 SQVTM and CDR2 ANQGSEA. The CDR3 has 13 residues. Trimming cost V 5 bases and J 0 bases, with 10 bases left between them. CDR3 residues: CSVWGTVNTEAFF. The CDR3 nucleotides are TGCAGCGTTTGGGGGACGGTGAACACTGAAGCTTTCTTT.

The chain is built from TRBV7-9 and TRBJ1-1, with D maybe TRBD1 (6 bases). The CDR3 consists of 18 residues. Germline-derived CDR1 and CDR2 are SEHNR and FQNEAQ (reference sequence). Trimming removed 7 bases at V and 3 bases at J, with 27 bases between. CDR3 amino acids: CASTSSGTPIRRDTEAFF. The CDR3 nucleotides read TGTGCCAGCACCTCTAGCGGGACACCTATCCGGAGGGACACTGAAGCTTTCTTT.

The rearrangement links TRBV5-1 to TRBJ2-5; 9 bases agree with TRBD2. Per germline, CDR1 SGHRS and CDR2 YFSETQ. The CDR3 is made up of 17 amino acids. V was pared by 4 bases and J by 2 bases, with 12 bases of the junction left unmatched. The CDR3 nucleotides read TGCGCCAGCAGCGCAAAGAGAGCTAGCGGGGAGCAAGAGACCCAGTACTTC. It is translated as CASSAKRASGEQETQYF.

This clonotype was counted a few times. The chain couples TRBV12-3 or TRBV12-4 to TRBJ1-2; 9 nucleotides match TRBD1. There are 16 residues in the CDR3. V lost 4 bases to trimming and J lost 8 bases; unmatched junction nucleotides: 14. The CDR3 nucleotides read TGTGCCAGCAGTTCCGGTCGGGGGACAGGGATCGGCGGCTACACCTTC. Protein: CASSSGRGTGIGGYTF.